The 12 T cell receptor beta chains given below trace back to one sample, sequenced in a study of tumor-infiltrating lymphocytes in primary liver carcinoma. Extraction of RNA together with DNA used 20-30 mg of unsorted bulk tissue. Researchers generated TCR beta cDNA from around 510 ng of total RNA, relying on a constant-region primer. Three nested multiplex PCR rounds, a slightly modified ARM-PCR method, built the TCR beta libraries. The first two PCR rounds used TRBV1-TRBV30 forward primers with a C-beta reverse primer, about 10 cycles each. TCRdb itself ran the multiplex PCR reads through MiXCR, one entry per CDR3 protein. The table includes roughly 100,000 distinct CDR3 sequences, roughly 80% detected once. Sequenced sample: liver tumor tissue from sampling region 3. Subset reported: tumor region T3, left-lateral pole. These receptors were obtained from a man aged 40-55 years with primary liver carcinoma and hepatitis B virus infection.

This clonotype was counted many times. The CDR3 nucleotides read TGTGCCAGCAGACTCTTAGGAGGGAACACAGATACGCAGTATTTT. Protein: CASRLLGGNTDTQYF. The genes are TRBV7-3 and TRBJ2-3; perhaps TRBD2 as D (6 bases). The CDR3 covers 15 residues. Germline CDR1 is SGHTA and CDR2 is FQGTGA. With 6 bases removed from V and 2 bases from J, the gap between germline ends came to 15 bases.

Concerning this clonotype: At one boundary the junction diverges from the germline segment, which might be a read error. The rearrangement links TRBV6-1 to TRBJ1-2; D ambiguous. Germline assignment: CDR1 MNHNS and CDR2 SASEGT. This CDR3 has 14 amino acids. The CDR3 sequence: CANTTIPRNYGYTF. Written as DNA, the CDR3 is TGTGCCAACACCACGATCCCTCGGAACTATGGCTATACCTTC.

The genes are TRBV29-1 and TRBJ2-7, with D maybe TRBD2 (5 bases). V lost 6 bases to trimming and J lost 3 bases, with 24 bases between them. This CDR3 contains 16 residues. The germline V gene encodes CDR1 SQVTM and CDR2 ANQGSEA. DNA of the CDR3: TGCAGCGTCGACGGGTCGGGGAAAGTAGGAAGCTACGAGCAGTACTTC. This sequence encodes CSVDGSGKVGSYEQYF.

The chain employs TRBV18 and TRBJ2-5, with 7 nucleotides matching TRBD1. Losses at the gene ends were 6 bases for V and 5 bases for J; bases not matched to a gene: 12. CDR1 and CDR2 from the germline V gene are KGHSH and LQKENI. CDR3 length equals 15 residues. The CDR3 nucleotides are TGTGCCAGCTCCACCGAGGGGGCCCCGTTGGAGACCCAGTACTTC. It yields the protein CASSTEGAPLETQYF.

In the case of this clonotype: One junction end does not reproduce the germline sequence, and a read error may be involved. This chain connects TRBV4-3 to TRBJ1-6; a possible D gene is TRBD1 (6 bases). Germline V lookup: CDR1 LGHNA, CDR2 YSLEER. This CDR3 region has 20 residues. This CDR3 reads CASSQDLQEQGSSYNSPLYF. CDR3 bases: TGTGCCAGCAGCCAAGATCTCCAAGAGCAGGGGTCGTCCTATAATTCACCCCTCTACTTT.

With respect to this clonotype: Because it lacks the conserved phenylalanine or tryptophan at the end, this CDR3 is likely a read error. V and J are TRBV11-1 and TRBJ2-2, with D uncertain. CDR3 length: 16 residues. Germline CDR1 SGHAT, CDR2 FQDESV (reference sequence). The DNA for the CDR3 is TGTGCCAGCAGCGACCCTAGTGGAGCGAACGCCGGGGAGCTGTTTTTA. Amino acids: CASSDPSGANAGELFL.

Comment on this clonotype: One junction end does not reproduce the germline sequence, and a read error may be involved. The V gene is TRBV6-6, the J gene TRBJ1-1; D might be TRBD1 (6 bases). The CDR3 sequence is 15 residues long. The germline CDR1 and CDR2 sequences are MNHNY and SVGAGI (reference sequence). CDR3 amino acids: CVSRKQGAADTEAFF. The CDR3 DNA is TGTGTCAGCAGGAAACAGGGAGCCGCAGACACTGAAGCTTTCTTT.

As regards this clonotype: The junction and the germline gene differ at one end; a read error may be behind it. The chain combines TRBV6-6 with TRBJ2-1; 9 bases fit TRBD2. Looked up from germline, CDR1 is MNHNY and CDR2 is SVGAGI (reference sequence). The CDR3 length is 18 residues. The CDR3 region is CGSSYSIEGTSRQDEQFF. DNA of the CDR3: TGTGGCAGCAGTTACTCGATTGAGGGGACTAGCCGGCAGGATGAACAGTTCTTC.

Comments on this clonotype: Germline is not matched at one junction end, which may reflect a read error. V is TRBV28 and J is TRBJ2-1, with D hard to call. Germline CDR1 reads MDHEN; CDR2 reads SYDVKM. The CDR3 has 13 residues. CDR3 loop: CASSLTPFNELFF. The CDR3 nucleotides read TGCGCCAGCAGTTTAACTCCATTTAATGAGCTGTTCTTC. The entire variable domain, with the rest obtained from reference TRBV28 and TRBJ2-1, is as follows: DVKVTQSSRYLVKRTGEKVFLECVQDMDHENMFWYRQDPGLGLRLIYFSYDVKMKEKGDIPEGYSVSREKKERFSLILESASTNQTSMYLCASSLTPFNELFFGPGTRLTVL.

As concerns this clonotype: Germline and junction disagree at one end, which may indicate a read error. The V gene is TRBV6-5, the J gene TRBJ1-2, with a tentative D call TRBD1 (5 bases). CDR3 length: 14 amino acids. The germline V gene has CDR1 MNHEY and CDR2 SVGAGI. The CDR3 sequence is CGSTPWRGGYGYTF. In nucleotides, the CDR3 is TGTGGCAGCACCCCTTGGAGGGGCGGCTATGGCTACACCTTC.

CDR3 loop: CVSSSGLAGVLDTQYF. The CDR3 DNA reads TGTGTTAGCAGCTCGGGACTAGCGGGAGTGTTGGATACGCAGTATTTT. The rearrangement joins TRBV11-2 to TRBJ2-3; 14 bases map to TRBD2. There are 16 residues in the CDR3. CDR1 is SGHAT and CDR2 is FQNNGV in the germline V gene.

To note about this clonotype: One end of the junction fails to match germline, which may point to a read error. The chain couples TRBV4-3 to TRBJ2-1; the match to TRBD1 covers 10 bases. This CDR3 spans 20 amino acids. Germline V gene lookup returns CDR1 LGHNA and CDR2 YSLEER. In nucleotides, the CDR3 is TGCGTCAGCAGCCAAACGCCCGGGACAGGGGAATTTGTCCCCTACAATGAGCACTTCTTC. Protein: CVSSQTPGTGEFVPYNEHFF.